The clone carrying this T cell receptor (beta chain) was counted at least ten times. These data come from a study of blood T cells in healthy people across ages. Next came a second PCR, run for 7 to 11 cycles, which used a sample-barcoded 5' primer along with a J-beta primer mix. TCRdb re-derived calls from the 5' RACE reads in MiXCR, one entry per CDR3 protein. The sample consists of roughly 650,000 distinct CDR3 sequences, approximately 29% of them appearing once. CDR3 length: 16 amino acids. Germline V gene sequence: CDR1 SEHNR, CDR2 FQNEAQ (reference sequence). With 0 bases removed from V and 3 bases from J, the gap between germline ends came to 15 bases.

This sequence was found in a woman older than 75 in good health. The chain employs TRBV7-9 and TRBJ2-7; D not resolved. The sample consisted of blood. The CDR3 reads CASSLANTVALYEQYF. CDR3 coding DNA: TGTGCCAGCAGCTTAGCGAACACAGTCGCCCTCTACGAGCAGTACTTC.